A selection of T cell receptor beta chains follows, all from one sample in a study of shared clonotypes between healthy human individuals. Profiled with immunoSEQ multiplex PCR; TCRdb holds only in-frame clones, not every one. The repertoire includes some 92,000 clones, about half of them detected once, and around 16% sits in the top ten. Sequencing input: PBMCs. These receptors were taken from a woman aged 40-49 years in good health. Some clones in this sample may be carry-over from other donors' samples. The CDR3 runs from the conserved cysteine through the conserved F or W. A D gene is named only where the DNA matches it firmly. Where a row states a size, it is once, few, many or the class of an expanded clone; other rows omit it.

TRBV2	-	TRBJ1-2	few	TGTGCCAGCAGTGCACCTGACCGGGGGCGTTTTGGCTACACCTTC	CASSAPDRGRFGYTF
TRBV28	-	TRBJ1-1	-	TGTGCCAGCAGTCCACAGAACACTGAAGCTTTCTTT	CASSPQNTEAFF
TRBV25-1	-	TRBJ2-3	-	TGTGCCAGCAGTGAATTTCGGACGGCACAGAGCACAGATACGCAGTATTTT	CASSEFRTAQSTDTQYF
TRBV2	TRBD2	TRBJ2-7	-	TGTGCCAGCCAAATTGGGACTAGCGGGATCCACGAGCAGTACTTC	CASQIGTSGIHEQYF
TRBV2	-	TRBJ2-3	few	TGTGCCAGCAGTGCGCTCCCAGATACGCAGTATTTT	CASSALPDTQYF
TRBV7-3	TRBD1	TRBJ2-3	-	TGTGCCAGCAGCCAGGGACAGATCACAGATACGCAGTATTTT	CASSQGQITDTQYF
TRBV7-7	TRBD1	TRBJ2-5	-	TGTGCTAGCAGCCGCGACAGGGATGAGACCCAGTACTTC	CASSRDRDETQYF
TRBV29-1	-	TRBJ2-3	many	TGCAGCGTTACCCCGGGGGTGGGCGCAGATACGCAGTATTTT	CSVTPGVGADTQYF
TRBV5-6	TRBD2	TRBJ2-7	-	TGTGCCAGCAGCTCCAAGGCACTAGCGGGAGGCAGTGTGGGCGAGCAGTACTTC	CASSSKALAGGSVGEQYF
TRBV30	TRBD1	TRBJ1-4	-	TGTGCCTGCCACCCGAAAACAGGGGCAACTAATGAAAAACTGTTTTTT	CACHPKTGATNEKLFF
TRBV4-3	TRBD1	TRBJ2-7	many	TGCGCCAGCAGCCGAGACAGGGCGAGCTCCTACGAGCAGTACTTC	CASSRDRASSYEQYF
TRBV7-9	TRBD2	TRBJ2-1	-	TGTGCCAGCAGCTTGATAGCGGGGCTTGGGGATGAGCAGTTCTTC	CASSLIAGLGDEQFF
TRBV5-6	TRBD1	TRBJ1-1	few	TGTGCCAGCAGCTTGGGGACAGGGGTTGAGGACACTGAAGCTTTCTTT	CASSLGTGVEDTEAFF
TRBV7-9	-	TRBJ2-1	few	TGTGCCAGCAGCCCCGATACCGGGATCTACAATGAGCAGTTCTTC	CASSPDTGIYNEQFF
TRBV6-6	-	TRBJ1-5	few	TGTGCCAGCAGTTACTCCCGAGCGAAACAGCCCCAGCATTTT	CASSYSRAKQPQHF
TRBV5-1	TRBD2	TRBJ2-1	-	TGCGCCAGCAGCTTGGCCGGGACTAGCGGGAGAACCTACAATGAGCAGTTCTTC	CASSLAGTSGRTYNEQFF
TRBV5-1	-	TRBJ2-3	few	TGCGCCAGCAGCTTTGCGGGTTTCACAGATACGCAGTATTTT	CASSFAGFTDTQYF
TRBV29-1	-	TRBJ1-3	many	TGCAGCGGGGCAGCTACCTCTGGAAACACCATATATTTT	CSGAATSGNTIYF
TRBV7-7	TRBD2	TRBJ2-1	-	TGTGCTAGCAGTTCTAGACTAGCGGGAGGGATCAATGAGCAGTTCTTC	CASSSRLAGGINEQFF
TRBV28	TRBD1	TRBJ1-5	few	TGTGCCAGCAGTTACCCGACAGGGCGGCAGCCCCAGCATTTT	CASSYPTGRQPQHF
TRBV2	-	TRBJ1-5	-	TGTGCCAGCAATCGGGTTGGAGGCAATCAGCCCCAGCATTTT	CASNRVGGNQPQHF
TRBV29-1	-	TRBJ2-7	few	TGCAGCGTTGGGAGCTCCTACGAGCAGTACTTC	CSVGSSYEQYF
TRBV27	-	TRBJ2-6	few	TGTGCCAGCTCCCGGGACCACCCGATATGGGGTGGGGCCAACGTCCTGACTTTC	CASSRDHPIWGGANVLTF
TRBV5-1	-	TRBJ2-5	few	TGCGCCAGCAGCACCCGGAGAGGGGAGACCCAGTACTTC	CASSTRRGETQYF
TRBV28	-	TRBJ2-7	-	TGTGCCAGCAGTCCCCCTTGGGGGACCTACGAGCAGTACTTC	CASSPPWGTYEQYF
TRBV5-1	-	TRBJ1-4	-	TGCGCCAGCAGCTTGAGGACACCAACTAATGAAAAACTGTTTTTT	CASSLRTPTNEKLFF
TRBV7-2	-	TRBJ1-1	many	TGTGCCAGCAGCTCAACCCCGTGGGGGGGGACTGAAGCTTTCTTT	CASSSTPWGGTEAFF
TRBV18	-	TRBJ2-2	few	TGTGCCAGCTCACCAATACAGGGGAACACCGGGGAGCTGTTTTTT	CASSPIQGNTGELFF
TRBV18	-	TRBJ2-1	once	TGTGCCAGCTCACCTCCAAGCTACAATGAGCAGTTCTTC	CASSPPSYNEQFF
TRBV18	TRBD1	TRBJ1-5	few	TGTGCCAGCTCACCCGGACAGGAGAATCAGCCCCAGCATTTT	CASSPGQENQPQHF
TRBV10-1	-	TRBJ1-1	-	TGCGCCAGCAGTGAGGCGTTGGGGACTGAAGCTTTCTTT	CASSEALGTEAFF
TRBV29-1	TRBD1	TRBJ1-1	many	TGCAGCGGAACAGGGGGACTTAGGGGAGGTGATGCTTTCTTT	CSGTGGLRGGDAFF
TRBV4-3	TRBD1	TRBJ1-4	once	TGCGCCAGCAGCCGAAATCCGGGGCCGGGACAGACTAATGAAAAACTGTTTTTT	CASSRNPGPGQTNEKLFF
TRBV7-9	-	TRBJ1-2	few	TGTGCCAGCAGTTACCCCGGGACTGCCAGCACCTTC	CASSYPGTASTF
TRBV9	-	TRBJ2-1	many	TGTGCCAGCAGCTCATTTAGGGGAGGTGAAGAGCAGTTCTTC	CASSSFRGGEEQFF
TRBV30	-	TRBJ2-7	-	TGTGCCTGGACGGGCTCTGACGAGCAGTACTTC	CAWTGSDEQYF
TRBV5-1	TRBD1	TRBJ2-1	-	TGCGCCAGCGCGATTACCGGGACAGGGGACAATGAGCAGTTCTTC	CASAITGTGDNEQFF
TRBV6-1	-	TRBJ1-5	-	TGTGCCAGCAGGGACAGCCTGGGGAGGAGTCAGCCCCAGCATTTT	CASRDSLGRSQPQHF
TRBV5-1	-	TRBJ1-2	-	TGCGCCAGCAATCGAAAGACCTATGGCTACACCTTC	CASNRKTYGYTF